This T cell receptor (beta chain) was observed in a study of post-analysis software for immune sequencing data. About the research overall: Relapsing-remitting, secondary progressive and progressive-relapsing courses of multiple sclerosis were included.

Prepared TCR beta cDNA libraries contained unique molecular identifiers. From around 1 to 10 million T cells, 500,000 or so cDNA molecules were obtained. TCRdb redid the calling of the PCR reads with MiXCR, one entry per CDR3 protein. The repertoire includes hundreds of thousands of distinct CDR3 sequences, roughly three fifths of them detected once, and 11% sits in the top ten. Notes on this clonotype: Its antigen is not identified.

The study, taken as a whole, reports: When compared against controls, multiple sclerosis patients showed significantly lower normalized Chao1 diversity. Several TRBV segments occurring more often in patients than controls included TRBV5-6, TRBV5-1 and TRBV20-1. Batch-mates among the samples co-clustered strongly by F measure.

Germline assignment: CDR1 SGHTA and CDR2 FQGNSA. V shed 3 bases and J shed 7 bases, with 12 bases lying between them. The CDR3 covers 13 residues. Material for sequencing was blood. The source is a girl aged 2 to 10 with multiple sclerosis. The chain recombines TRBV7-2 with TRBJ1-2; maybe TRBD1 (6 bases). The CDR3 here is CASSFTQGIGYTF. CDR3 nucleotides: TGTGCCAGCAGCTTCACACAGGGAATTGGCTACACCTTC.